The 12 T cell receptor beta chains listed next were all sequenced from one sample in a study of cytomegalovirus exposure and HLA in healthy donors. The PCR used 60 Vbeta and 13 Jbeta primers. Sequenced by immunoSEQ multiplex PCR; TCRdb stores in-frame clones only, minus some. The data show approximately 170,000 clones, 65% to 90% seen once. Specimen: PBMCs. The receptors originated from a human donor in good health.

With respect to this clone: A read error may account for a junction end that differs from germline. The chain employs TRBV6-1 and TRBJ2-5; 7 bases are shared with TRBD1. The CDR3 totals 14 residues. Germline V CDR1 and CDR2: MNHNS, SASEGT. The CDR3 loop is CASSPGGQQEAQYF. The CDR3 DNA follows: TGTGCCAGCAGTCCTGGGGGACAGCAAGAGGCCCAGTACTTC.

CDR3 bases: TGTGCCAGCAGAGCTAGCGGGGGGTCAGATACGCAGTATTTT. Translated, it gives CASRASGGSDTQYF. V usage is TRBV6-5 and J usage is TRBJ2-3; 11 positions agree with TRBD2. V dropped 6 bases and J dropped 4; count of bases not matched to a gene: 3. The CDR3 extends over 14 amino acids. CDR1 MNHEY and CDR2 SVGAGI come from the germline V gene.

This clone was recorded once. The chain recombines TRBV7-2 with TRBJ1-1, with D possibly matching TRBD1 (5 bases). V shed 6 bases and J shed 1 base, with 12 bases lying between them. There are 14 residues in the CDR3. Germline lookup yields CDR1 SGHTA and CDR2 FQGNSA. CDR3 nucleotide sequence: TGTGCCAGCAGTCCTGACAGAGAGAACACTGAAGCTTTCTTT. Its translation: CASSPDRENTEAFF.

Comments on this clone: Other DNA sequences in the sample encode the same CDR3. The chain carries TRBV7-3 and TRBJ1-1; no definite D call. From germline, CDR1 is SGHTA and CDR2 FQGTGA. The CDR3 is 13 residues long. Deletions cut 5 bases from V and 1 base from J, with 8 bases between. The DNA of the CDR3 is TGTGCCAGCAGCCTGACGGGGAACACTGAAGCTTTCTTT. It translates to CASSLTGNTEAFF.

The V and J genes are TRBV19 and TRBJ2-1, with 9 bases identical to TRBD1. J gave up 7 bases and V 3 bases, and 4 bases lay outside the gene matches. Per germline, CDR1 LNHDA and CDR2 SQIVND (reference sequence). CDR3 length: 14 amino acids. The CDR3 DNA reads as TGTGCCAGTAGTATCGACAGGGGGTATAATGAGCAGTTCTTC. Its protein is CASSIDRGYNEQFF.

V usage is TRBV27 and J usage is TRBJ1-2, with D possibly TRBD1 on 5 matching bases. CDR3 size: 14 residues. V was shortened by 6 bases and J by 6 bases, with 17 bases between the two germline ends. The germline gives CDR1 MNHEY, CDR2 SMNVEV (reference sequence). The CDR3 coding sequence is TGTGCCAGCAGCCTACGGGGGGGTGGGAATGGCTACACCTTC. Amino acids: CASSLRGGGNGYTF.

The chain has TRBV10-1 and TRBJ1-1; D not certain. The CDR3 is 14 residues long. The V end was cut by 6 bases, the J end by 1 base, with 12 bases between. Germline V gene sequence: CDR1 WNHNN, CDR2 SYGVQD (reference sequence). CDR3 region: CASSVDAGNTEAFF. In nucleotides, the CDR3 is TGCGCCAGCAGCGTTGACGCAGGGAACACTGAAGCTTTCTTT.

This clone has just one count. The chain recombines TRBV6-5 with TRBJ1-5, with D possibly matching TRBD1 (5 bases). This CDR3 spans 15 amino acids. The germline V and J ends were trimmed by 5 bases and 6 bases, with 17 bases remaining between them. Germline loops: CDR1 MNHEY, CDR2 SVGAGI. The CDR3 DNA follows: TGTGCCAGCAGTCCCGGAGGGGCGCTCAGTCAGCCCCAGCATTTT. Amino acids: CASSPGGALSQPQHF.

The CDR3 reads CASSRLGLGSYNEQFF. DNA for the CDR3: TGCGCCAGCAGCCGCCTAGGATTGGGCTCCTACAATGAGCAGTTCTTC. The chain couples TRBV4-1 to TRBJ2-1; D gene ambiguous. CDR1 is MGHRA and CDR2 is YSYEKL in the germline V gene. V was cut by 4 bases and J by 0 bases, with 13 bases left in between. The CDR3 contains 16 residues.

Only one count was recorded for this clone. The chain links TRBV5-4 to TRBJ1-1; D possibly corresponds to TRBD1 (6 bases). The CDR3 has 14 residues. V lost 4 bases to trimming and J lost 4 bases, with 14 bases between them. Germline CDR1 and CDR2: SGHNT and YYREEE (reference sequence). The CDR3 sequence is CASSPLGGRTEAFF. CDR3 nucleotide sequence: TGTGCCAGCAGCCCCCTCGGGGGGCGCACTGAAGCTTTCTTT.

This chain connects TRBV2 to TRBJ1-6; 7 bases align to TRBD1. J lost 5 bases, V lost 2 bases, and 9 bases had no gene match. The CDR3 loop spans 17 amino acids. The V gene's germline CDR1 is SNHLY and CDR2 FYNNEI. CDR3 nucleotide sequence: TGTGCCAGCAGTGAAATGGCAGGGGGGTCGGATAATTCACCCCTCCACTTT. It yields the protein CASSEMAGGSDNSPLHF.

The V and J genes are TRBV7-2 and TRBJ1-1; D is undetermined. V lost 5 bases, J lost 3 bases, and 4 bases lay in between. Germline-derived CDR1 and CDR2 are SGHTA and FQGNSA. This CDR3 spans 11 amino acids. CDR3 DNA sequence: TGTGCCAGCAGCCGTGACACTGAAGCTTTCTTT. This encodes CASSRDTEAFF. Together with reference TRBV7-2 and TRBJ1-1, the CDR3 gives the full variable domain: GAGVSQSPSNKVTEKGKDVELRCDPISGHTALYWYRQSLGQGLEFLIYFQGNSAPDKSGLPSDRFSAERTGGSVSTLTIQRTQQEDSAVYLCASSRDTEAFFGQGTRLTVV.